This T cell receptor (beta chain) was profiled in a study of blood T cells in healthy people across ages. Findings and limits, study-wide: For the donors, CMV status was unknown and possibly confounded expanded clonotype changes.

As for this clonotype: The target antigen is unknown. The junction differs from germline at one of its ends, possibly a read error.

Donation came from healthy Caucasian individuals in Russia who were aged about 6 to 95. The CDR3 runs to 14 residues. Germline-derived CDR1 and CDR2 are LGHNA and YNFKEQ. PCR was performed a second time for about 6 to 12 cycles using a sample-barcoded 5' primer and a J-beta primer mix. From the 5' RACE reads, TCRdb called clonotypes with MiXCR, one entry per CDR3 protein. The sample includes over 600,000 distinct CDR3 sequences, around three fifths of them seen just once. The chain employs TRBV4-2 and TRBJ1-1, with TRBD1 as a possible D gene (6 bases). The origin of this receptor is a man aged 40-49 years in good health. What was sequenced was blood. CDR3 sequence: CSSSQGGGATEAFF. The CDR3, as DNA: TGTTCCAGCAGCCAAGGCGGGGGGGCCACTGAAGCTTTCTTT.